A single sample gave rise to the 14 T cell receptor beta chains below, sequenced in a study of shared clonotypes between healthy human individuals. Assay used: immunoSEQ multiplex PCR; TCRdb lists only in-frame clones, some missing. The sample has 150,000 to 200,000 clones; approximately 92% are singletons. Sequenced material: naive CD4+ T cells sorted from blood. Subset denoted: CD45RA+ positively selected. Receptors originate from a woman under 40 in good health.

The sample holds one count of this clone. The V and J genes are TRBV21-1 and TRBJ1-4; no DNA check was done on the table's D call, TRBD1. TRBV21-1 represents a pseudogene. The length of the CDR3 is 16 residues. The CDR3 sequence: CASSRDRDSTNEKLFF. DNA for the CDR3: TGTGCCAGCAGCAGGGACAGGGATTCCACTAATGAAAAACTGTTTTTT.

This rearrangement joins TRBV28 to TRBJ2-3, with TRBD2 matching 12 bases. Germline V gene lookup returns CDR1 MDHEN and CDR2 SYDVKM. The CDR3 extends over 17 amino acids. V dropped 5 bases and J dropped 1; count of bases not matched to a gene: 7. The CDR3 DNA follows: TGTGCCAGCAGTCCATTGGGACTAGCGGGCGGCACAGATACGCAGTATTTT. As protein: CASSPLGLAGGTDTQYF.

The V gene is TRBV5-8, the J gene TRBJ2-5; D not resolved. The CDR3 extends over 13 amino acids. Germline values: CDR1 SGHTS, CDR2 YDEGEE. V was shortened by 2 bases and J by 3 bases, with 8 bases between the two germline ends. The CDR3 DNA follows: TGTGCCAGCAGCTTAGGTTGGGAAGAGACCCAGTACTTC. Amino acids: CASSLGWEETQYF. Supplemented by reference TRBV5-8 and TRBJ2-5, the full variable domain reads EAGVTQSPTHLIKTRGQQATLRCSPISGHTSVYWYQQALGLGLQFLLWYDEGEERNRGNFPPRFSGRQFPNYSSELNVNALELEDSALYLCASSLGWEETQYFGPGTRLLVL.

The CDR3 DNA is TGTGCCAGCTCACCACCTTCGGGGTTTTCTGGAAACACCATATATTTT. Encoded protein: CASSPPSGFSGNTIYF. The chain employs TRBV18 and TRBJ1-3; D ambiguous. V lost 0 bases and J lost 1, with 10 bases in between. The CDR3 has 16 amino acids. The germline V gene has CDR1 KGHSH and CDR2 LQKENI.

This chain joins TRBV9 and TRBJ1-1; TRBD1 aligns across 8 bases. Germline V gene sequence: CDR1 SGDLS, CDR2 YYNGEE. The trim removed 2 bases at V and 5 bases at J, leaving 8 bases unmatched. The CDR3 has 15 residues. In DNA, the CDR3 is TGTGCCAGCAGCGTCCGCGACAGGGGCCAAACTGAAGCTTTCTTT. Its translation: CASSVRDRGQTEAFF. The full variable domain, completed using reference TRBV9 and TRBJ1-1, is DSGVTQTPKHLITATGQRVTLRCSPRSGDLSVYWYQQSLDQGLQFLIQYYNGEERAKGNILERFSAQQFPDLHSELNLSSLELGDSALYFCASSVRDRGQTEAFFGQGTRLTVV.

This clone appeared a single time. J is TRBJ1-5 and V is TRBV19; TRBD1 aligns across 10 bases. The CDR3 has 13 residues. The trim removed 8 bases at V and 7 bases at J, leaving 5 bases unmatched. The germline CDR1 and CDR2 sequences are LNHDA and SQIVND (reference sequence). DNA of the CDR3: TGTGCCAGTCAAAGGGACAGGGGCCAGCCCCAGCATTTT. Protein product: CASQRDRGQPQHF. Using reference TRBV19 and TRBJ1-5 for the parts outside the CDR3, the full variable domain is DGGITQSPKYLFRKEGQNVTLSCEQNLNHDAMYWYRQDPGQGLRLIYYSQIVNDFQKGDIAEGYSVSREKKESFPLTVTSAQKNPTAFYLCASQRDRGQPQHFGDGTRLSIL.

The chain has TRBV7-6 and TRBJ2-1; D gene unclear. The CDR3 runs 17 residues. The germline V and J ends were trimmed by 1 base and 0 bases, with 13 bases remaining between them. Germline assignment: CDR1 SGHVS and CDR2 FNYEAQ. In DNA, the CDR3 is TGTGCCAGCAGCTTAGGAACTCCCCCCAGCTCCTACAATGAGCAGTTCTTC. Residues: CASSLGTPPSSYNEQFF.

The chain links TRBV28 to TRBJ1-3, with D hard to call. This CDR3 spans 13 amino acids. V was shortened by 3 bases and J by 8 bases, with 11 bases between the two germline ends. Germline CDR1 and CDR2: MDHEN and SYDVKM. Written as DNA, the CDR3 is TGTGCCAGCAGTTTGCATGGCGGGGACACCATATATTTT. Encoded protein: CASSLHGGDTIYF.

This sequence joins TRBV6-6 and TRBJ1-2, with unresolved D. Germline V gives CDR1 MNHNY, CDR2 SVGAGI (reference sequence). The CDR3 totals 14 residues. Trimming took off 3 bases at V and 0 bases at J, with 8 bases between the two ends. CDR3 DNA sequence: TGTGCCAGCAGTTATTGGCACGCTAACTATGGCTACACCTTC. It translates to CASSYWHANYGYTF.

The DNA of the CDR3 is TGTGCCAGCTCATTAGCGGGAGTCCTAACAGATACGCAGTATTTT. This translates into CASSLAGVLTDTQYF. The chain has TRBV18 and TRBJ2-3, with 9 bases matching TRBD2. The V segment lost 5 bases and the J segment 3 bases; nucleotides outside the gene matches: 6. Germline CDR1 and CDR2: KGHSH and LQKENI. This CDR3 has 15 amino acids.

This chain connects TRBV7-8 to TRBJ2-7; 8 bases agree with TRBD2. There are 17 residues in the CDR3. In germline, CDR1 is SGHVS, CDR2 FQNEAQ. V gave up 1 base and J gave up 0 bases; unmatched junction bases: 8. The CDR3 DNA reads TGTGCCAGCAGCTTAGTACTTAGCGGGATTAGCTCCTACGAGCAGTACTTC. Protein sequence: CASSLVLSGISSYEQYF.

The chain recombines TRBV28 with TRBJ1-2, with a tentative D call TRBD1 (6 bases). Trimming shortened V by 5 bases and J by 4 bases, and 20 bases separated the two germline ends. This CDR3 region has 16 residues. Germline values: CDR1 MDHEN, CDR2 SYDVKM. The CDR3 DNA is TGTGCCAGCAGTGGTTCGGGGGACACGACCCGCTATGGCTACACCTTC. Residues: CASSGSGDTTRYGYTF.

The chain joins TRBV5-1 to TRBJ2-1; tentative D call: TRBD2 (5 bases). CDR3 size: 15 residues. The germline V gene has CDR1 SGHRS and CDR2 YFSETQ. Deletions cut 3 bases from V and 4 bases from J, with 14 bases between. CDR3 DNA: TGCGCCAGCAGCTGGGCTTTTACGGGGTACAATGAGCAGTTCTTC. This translates into CASSWAFTGYNEQFF.

The chain has TRBV28 and TRBJ2-5; D is undetermined. Trimming shortened V by 1 base and J by 4 bases, and 10 bases separated the two germline ends. This CDR3 comprises 14 residues. The germline CDR1 and CDR2 sequences are MDHEN and SYDVKM. CDR3 loop: CASSLYGAGETQYF. The CDR3 DNA reads as TGTGCCAGCAGTTTATACGGAGCAGGAGAGACCCAGTACTTC.